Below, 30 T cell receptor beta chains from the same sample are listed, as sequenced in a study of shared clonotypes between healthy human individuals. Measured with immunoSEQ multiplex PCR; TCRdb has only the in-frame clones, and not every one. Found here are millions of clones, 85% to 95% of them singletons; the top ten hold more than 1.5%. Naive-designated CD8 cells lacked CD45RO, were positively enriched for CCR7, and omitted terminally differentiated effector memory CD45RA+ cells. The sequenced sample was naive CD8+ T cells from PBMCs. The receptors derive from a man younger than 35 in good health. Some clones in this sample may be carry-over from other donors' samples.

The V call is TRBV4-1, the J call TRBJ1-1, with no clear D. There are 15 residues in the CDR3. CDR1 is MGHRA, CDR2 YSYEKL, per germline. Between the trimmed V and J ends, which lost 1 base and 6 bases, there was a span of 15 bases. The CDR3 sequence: CASSQGAGKDPEAFF. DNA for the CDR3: TGCGCCAGCAGCCAAGGGGCGGGGAAGGATCCTGAAGCTTTCTTT.

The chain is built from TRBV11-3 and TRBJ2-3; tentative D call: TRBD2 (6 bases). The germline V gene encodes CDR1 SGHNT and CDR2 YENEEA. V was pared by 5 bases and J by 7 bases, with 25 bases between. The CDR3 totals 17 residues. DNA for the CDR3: TGTGCCAGCAGCCATAGAGATAGCGGAGGTGGGGATTATACGCAGTATTTT. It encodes CASSHRDSGGGDYTQYF.

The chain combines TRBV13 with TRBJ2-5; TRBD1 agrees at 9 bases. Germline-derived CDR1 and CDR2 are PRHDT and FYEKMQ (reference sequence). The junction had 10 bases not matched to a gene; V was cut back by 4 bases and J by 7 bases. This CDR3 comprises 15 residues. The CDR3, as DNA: TGTGCCAGCAGCTCGGCCGGACAGGGGAAGGGGACCCAGTACTTC. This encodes CASSSAGQGKGTQYF.

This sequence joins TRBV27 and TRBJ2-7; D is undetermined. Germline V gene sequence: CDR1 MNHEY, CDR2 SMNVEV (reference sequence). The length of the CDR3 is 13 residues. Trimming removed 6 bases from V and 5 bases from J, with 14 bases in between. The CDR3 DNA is TGTGCCAGCAGCCAACGAACAGCCGACGAGCAGTACTTC. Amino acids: CASSQRTADEQYF.

Here the CDR3 DNA reads TGTGCCAGCAGTCACTACCCCGGGACAGTGAACACCGGGGAGCTGTTTTTT. Amino acid sequence: CASSHYPGTVNTGELFF. This chain joins TRBV28 and TRBJ2-2, with TRBD1 identical over 7 bases. Looked up from germline, CDR1 is MDHEN and CDR2 is SYDVKM. This CDR3 region has 17 residues. V lost 5 bases, J lost 1 base, and 10 bases stayed unmatched.

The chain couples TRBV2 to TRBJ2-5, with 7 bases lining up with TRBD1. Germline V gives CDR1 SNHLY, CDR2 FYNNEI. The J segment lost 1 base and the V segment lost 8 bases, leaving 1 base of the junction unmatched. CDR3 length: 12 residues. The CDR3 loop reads CASRDSQETQYF. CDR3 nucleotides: TGTGCCAGCCGGGACAGCCAAGAGACCCAGTACTTC.

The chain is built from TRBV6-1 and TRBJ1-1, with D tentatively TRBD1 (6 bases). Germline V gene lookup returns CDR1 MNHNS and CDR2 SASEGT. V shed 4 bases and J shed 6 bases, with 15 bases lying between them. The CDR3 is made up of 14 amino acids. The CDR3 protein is CASSGSRGGAEAFF. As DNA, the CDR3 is TGTGCCAGCAGTGGGAGCAGGGGCGGAGCTGAAGCTTTCTTT.

CDR3 sequence reads: CATLGQGEIPQHF. CDR3 DNA: TGTGCCACCCTAGGACAGGGAGAAATACCCCAGCATTTT. V usage is TRBV19 and J usage is TRBJ1-5, with 8 bases fitting TRBD1. Germline V CDR1 and CDR2: LNHDA, SQIVND (reference sequence). The CDR3 runs 13 residues. V shed 10 bases, J shed 10 bases, and the junction held 12 bases outside the gene matches.

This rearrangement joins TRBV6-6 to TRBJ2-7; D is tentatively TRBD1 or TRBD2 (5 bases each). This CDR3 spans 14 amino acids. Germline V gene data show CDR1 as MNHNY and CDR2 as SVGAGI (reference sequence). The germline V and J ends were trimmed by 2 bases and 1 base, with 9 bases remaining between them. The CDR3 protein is CASSYPGTSYEQYF. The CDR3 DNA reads TGTGCCAGCAGTTACCCCGGGACGTCCTACGAGCAGTACTTC.

This chain's CDR3 is CASSYRGHHTEAFF. DNA for the CDR3: TGTGCCAGCAGTTACCGTGGACATCACACTGAAGCTTTCTTT. V usage is TRBV6-5 and J usage is TRBJ1-1; tentative D call: TRBD1 (5 bases). The CDR3 has 14 residues. Trimming stripped 2 bases from V and 3 bases from J, with 10 bases between. Germline V lookup: CDR1 MNHEY, CDR2 SVGAGI.

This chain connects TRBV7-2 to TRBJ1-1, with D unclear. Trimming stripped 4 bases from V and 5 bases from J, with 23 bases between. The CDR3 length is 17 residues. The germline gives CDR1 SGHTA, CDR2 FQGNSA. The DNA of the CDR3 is TGTGCCAGCAGCTCCCCCGGCGCCGGATTCCTCGGGACTGAAGCTTTCTTT. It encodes CASSSPGAGFLGTEAFF. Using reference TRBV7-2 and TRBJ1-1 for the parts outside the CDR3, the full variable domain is GAGVSQSPSNKVTEKGKDVELRCDPISGHTALYWYRQSLGQGLEFLIYFQGNSAPDKSGLPSDRFSAERTGGSVSTLTIQRTQQEDSAVYLCASSSPGAGFLGTEAFFGQGTRLTVV.

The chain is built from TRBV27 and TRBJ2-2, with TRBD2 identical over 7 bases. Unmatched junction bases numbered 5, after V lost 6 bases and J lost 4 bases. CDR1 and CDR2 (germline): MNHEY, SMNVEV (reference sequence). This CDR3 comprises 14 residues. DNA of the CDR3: TGTGCCAGCAGGGGCGGGAGAGGCACCGGGGAGCTGTTTTTT. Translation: CASRGGRGTGELFF.

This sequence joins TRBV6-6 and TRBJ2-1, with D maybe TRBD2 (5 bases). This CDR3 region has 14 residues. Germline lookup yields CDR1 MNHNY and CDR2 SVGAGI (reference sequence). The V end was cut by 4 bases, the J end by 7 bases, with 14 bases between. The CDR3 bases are TGTGCCAGCAGTTGGAAAGGAGGTAGGAATGAGCAGTTCTTC. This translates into CASSWKGGRNEQFF.

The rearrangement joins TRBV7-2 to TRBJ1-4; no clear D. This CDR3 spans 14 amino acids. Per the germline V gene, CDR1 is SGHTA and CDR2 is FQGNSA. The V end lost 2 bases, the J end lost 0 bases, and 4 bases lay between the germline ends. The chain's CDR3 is CASSLTATNEKLFF. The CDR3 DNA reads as TGTGCCAGCAGCTTAACGGCAACTAATGAAAAACTGTTTTTT.

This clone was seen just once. In nucleotides, the CDR3 is TGTGCCAGCAGCGCCTCGGGCAGAACGAACACCGGGGAGCTGTTTTTT. Its translation is CASSASGRTNTGELFF. The genes are TRBV9 and TRBJ2-2; D not certain. The CDR3 length is 16 residues. CDR1 is SGDLS and CDR2 is YYNGEE in the germline V gene. With 3 bases removed from V and 0 bases from J, the gap between germline ends came to 12 bases.

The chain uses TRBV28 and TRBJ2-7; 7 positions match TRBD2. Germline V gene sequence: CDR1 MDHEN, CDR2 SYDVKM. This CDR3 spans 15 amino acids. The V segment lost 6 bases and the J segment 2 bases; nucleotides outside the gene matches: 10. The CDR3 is CASRPKRGPTYEQYF. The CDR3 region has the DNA TGTGCCAGCAGACCTAAGCGGGGCCCGACCTACGAGCAGTACTTC.

The CDR3 reads CASSEEPAGTYEQYF. In nucleotides, the CDR3 is TGTGCCAGCAGTGAAGAGCCTGCGGGGACCTACGAGCAGTACTTC. This chain connects TRBV2 to TRBJ2-7, with D perhaps matching TRBD2 (6 bases). The CDR3 is 15 residues long. Germline loops: CDR1 SNHLY, CDR2 FYNNEI. The V and J ends lost 1 base and 2 bases respectively, with 12 bases between them.

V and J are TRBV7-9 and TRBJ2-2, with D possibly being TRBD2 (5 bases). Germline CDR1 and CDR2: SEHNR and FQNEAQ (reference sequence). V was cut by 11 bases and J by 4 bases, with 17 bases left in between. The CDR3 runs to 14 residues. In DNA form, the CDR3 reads TGTGCCGCCTCTAGTGCGGGCACCACCGGGGAGCTGTTTTTT. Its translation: CAASSAGTTGELFF.

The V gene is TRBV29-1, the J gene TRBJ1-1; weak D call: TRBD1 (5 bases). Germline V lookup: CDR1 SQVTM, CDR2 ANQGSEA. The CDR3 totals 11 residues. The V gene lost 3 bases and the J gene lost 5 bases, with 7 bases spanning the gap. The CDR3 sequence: CSVEGRTEAFF. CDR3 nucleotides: TGCAGCGTTGAGGGACGGACTGAAGCTTTCTTT. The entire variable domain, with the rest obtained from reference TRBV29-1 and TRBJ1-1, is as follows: SAVISQKPSRDICQRGTSLTIQCQVDSQVTMMFWYRQQPGQSLTLIATANQGSEATYESGFVIDKFPISRPNLTFSTLTVSNMSPEDSSIYLCSVEGRTEAFFGQGTRLTVV.

CDR3 sequence: CASSFWGSGYTF. CDR3 coding DNA: TGCGCCAGCAGCTTCTGGGGCAGCGGCTACACCTTC. The J gene is TRBJ1-2, the V gene TRBV5-1; D might be TRBD1 (5 bases). CDR1 and CDR2 (germline): SGHRS, YFSETQ. V was trimmed by 2 bases and J by 8 bases, leaving 10 bases between them. The CDR3 covers 12 residues.

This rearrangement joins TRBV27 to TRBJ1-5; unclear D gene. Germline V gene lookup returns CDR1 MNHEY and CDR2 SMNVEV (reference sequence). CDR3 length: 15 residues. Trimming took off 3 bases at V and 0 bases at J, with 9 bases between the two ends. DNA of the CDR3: TGTGCCAGCAGTTTTTCGGGGAGTAGCAATCAGCCCCAGCATTTT. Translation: CASSFSGSSNQPQHF.

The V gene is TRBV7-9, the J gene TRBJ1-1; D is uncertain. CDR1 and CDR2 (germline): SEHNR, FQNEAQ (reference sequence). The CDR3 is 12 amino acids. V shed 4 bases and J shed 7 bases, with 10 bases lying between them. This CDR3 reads CASSWVPFEAFF. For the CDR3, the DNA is TGTGCCAGCAGCTGGGTTCCCTTTGAAGCTTTCTTT.

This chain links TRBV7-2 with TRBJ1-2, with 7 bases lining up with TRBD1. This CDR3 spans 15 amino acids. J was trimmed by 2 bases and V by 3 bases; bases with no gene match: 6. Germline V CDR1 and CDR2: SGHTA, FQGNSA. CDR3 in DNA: TGTGCCAGCAGCTTTAGGGCAGGGGGAAACTATGGCTACACCTTC. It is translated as CASSFRAGGNYGYTF.

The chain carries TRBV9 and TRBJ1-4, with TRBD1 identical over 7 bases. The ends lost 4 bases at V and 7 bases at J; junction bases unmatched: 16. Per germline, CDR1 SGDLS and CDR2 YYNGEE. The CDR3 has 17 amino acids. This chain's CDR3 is CASSPLPRQGLGEKLFF. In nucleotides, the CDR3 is TGTGCCAGCAGCCCCCTACCCAGACAGGGCTTAGGTGAAAAACTGTTTTTT.

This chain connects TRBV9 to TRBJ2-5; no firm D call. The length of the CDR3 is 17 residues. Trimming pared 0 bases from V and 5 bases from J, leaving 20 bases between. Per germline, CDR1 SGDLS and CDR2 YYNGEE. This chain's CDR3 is CASSVDPLIGVAETQYF. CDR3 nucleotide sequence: TGTGCCAGCAGCGTAGACCCCCTTATCGGTGTGGCGGAGACCCAGTACTTC.

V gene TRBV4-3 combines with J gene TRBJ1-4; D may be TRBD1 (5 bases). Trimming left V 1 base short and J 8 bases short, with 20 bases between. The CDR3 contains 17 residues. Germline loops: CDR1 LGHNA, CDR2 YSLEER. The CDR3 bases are TGCGCCAGCAGCCAAGGGCTCAGGGTCGGAAAATCCGAAAAACTGTTTTTT. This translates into CASSQGLRVGKSEKLFF.

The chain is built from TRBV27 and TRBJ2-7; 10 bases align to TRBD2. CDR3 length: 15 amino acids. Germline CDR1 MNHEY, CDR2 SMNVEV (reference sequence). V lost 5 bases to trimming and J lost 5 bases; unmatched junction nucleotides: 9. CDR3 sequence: CASSTQREGQDEQYF. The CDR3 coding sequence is TGTGCCAGCAGTACCCAGCGGGAGGGCCAGGACGAGCAGTACTTC.

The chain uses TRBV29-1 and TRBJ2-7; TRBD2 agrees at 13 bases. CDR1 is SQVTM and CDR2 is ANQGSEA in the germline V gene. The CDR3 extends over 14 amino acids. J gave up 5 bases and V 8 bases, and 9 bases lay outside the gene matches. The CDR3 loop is CSIRIGLAGDEQYF. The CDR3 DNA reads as TGCAGCATCCGAATTGGACTAGCGGGAGACGAGCAGTACTTC.

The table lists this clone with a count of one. The CDR3 region is CASITRGLGYGYTF. CDR3 bases: TGTGCCAGCATCACCAGGGGGCTGGGCTATGGCTACACCTTC. This chain connects TRBV2 to TRBJ1-2; 8 bases are shared with TRBD1. The CDR3 sequence is 14 residues long. The ends lost 7 bases at V and 4 bases at J; junction bases unmatched: 8. From germline, CDR1 is SNHLY and CDR2 FYNNEI.

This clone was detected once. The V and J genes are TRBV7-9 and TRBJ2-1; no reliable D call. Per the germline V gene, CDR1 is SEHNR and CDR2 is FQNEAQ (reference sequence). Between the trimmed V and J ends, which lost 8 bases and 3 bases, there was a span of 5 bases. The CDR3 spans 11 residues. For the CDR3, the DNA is TGTGCCAGCTACAGCTACAATGAGCAGTTCTTC. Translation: CASYSYNEQFF.